Detailed here is one TCR beta chain. It lacks a known antigen. No clone much larger than this one lies a single base away; base qualities are absent. Library preparation was by the immunoSEQ multiplex PCR assay. The multiplex PCR relied on a mix of 60 forward primers for TCR Vbeta segments and 13 reverse primers for TCR Jbeta segments. A multiplex PCR assay on genomic DNA amplified the CDR3 region of rearranged TCR beta genes. On the Illumina HiSeq System, the amplified TCR beta libraries were sequenced as 87-base-pair reads. The authors' analysis ran thus. Across the roughly 700 repertoires, a later analysis counted tens of millions of unique TCR beta chains, 9.5 million to 12 million of which were shared by at least two donors. Raw reads were error-corrected and collapsed into unique sequences by a nearest-neighbor algorithm in which closely related sequences were merged to remove PCR and sequencing errors. V, D and J gene segments were assigned by aligning CDR3 sequences to IMGT reference sequences. For a sequence to be retained, at least a six-nucleotide match to both a V gene segment and a J gene segment was required. Rearrangements were classified as productive when the CDR3 lacked stop codons and remained in frame with V and J, and all other rearrangements were classified as non-productive. CDR3 was defined by IMGT convention, running from the second conserved V-encoded cysteine to the conserved J-encoded phenylalanine. In an earlier analysis of around 640 of the donors, sequences lacking an unambiguous match to a single V gene segment were excluded. In an earlier analysis of around 600 of the donors, V segments were called functional above 56.7% productive rearrangements and were called segregating when the between-donor standard deviation exceeded 5%. To diagnose cytomegalovirus status from the catalog of TCR beta chain sequences, a statistical classification framework was built. V and J gene assignment, in a later analysis, came from comparing TCR nucleotide sequences with IMGT/GENE-DB human TR gene sequences. The TCRdist pipeline was used in a later analysis to assign CDR3 sequences and most-parsimonious VDJ recombination scenarios. In a later analysis, each TCR beta chain was defined by its CDR3 amino acid sequence together with its V-gene family, and reads lacking a unique V-gene family were excluded. A later analysis removed 500 to 650 highly shared, low-generation-probability nucleotide sequences to deal with suspected cross-contamination and a sequencing artifact. For each public chain, a later analysis derived a clonal expansion index from normalized ranks of inferred template counts within each repertoire. In a later analysis, generation probabilities were computed using a VDJ recombination model fitted to out-of-frame rearrangements, and the results were checked against IGoR. A later analysis scored TCR-TCR, TCR-HLA and TCR-CMV co-occurrence with hypergeometric tests, applying a repertoire-size bias correction to TCR pairs. A later analysis estimated false discovery rates by permuting HLA or CMV assignments 20 times. In a later analysis, co-occurring TCRs were grouped using DBSCAN, and TCRdist sequence similarity was added for clustering within HLA-allele-positive subsets. Repertoires with fewer than 30,000 or more than 120,000 public chains were left out of co-occurrence clustering, as were several repertoires with anomalous nucleotide sharing. TCRdb mirrors the immuneACCESS table, restricted to in-frame sequences. Some clones are absent from its copies; in checked studies, under half trace to an unresolved V gene, and the reason for the others is unknown. V and J calls and clone size are copied from that table; D and trimming were computed from the DNA. The sample table holds 150,000 to 200,000 clones, of which 70% to 80% were seen once. The ten largest clones capture around 1.6% of the sample.

The cohort consisted of 600 to 700 healthy bone marrow donors. All cohort members were sampled while nominally healthy, although unrecorded immune exposures were likely present. The donor tested CMV seronegative, placing the donor among the 300 to 400 seronegative members of the cohort. A peripheral blood sample was collected from each donor, and TCR beta sequencing was performed on peripheral blood mononuclear cells. Genomic DNA extraction from the blood cell samples was performed with the Qiagen DNeasy Blood Extraction Kit. The CDR3 sequence holds 16 residues, the cysteine and phenylalanine included. Of the read, only the CDR3 DNA is kept; its 48 bases are in frame from base 1. The germline V gene specifies SGHTA as CDR1 and FQGTGA as CDR2. V is pruned by 4 bases and J by 1 base, leaving 6 bases of the junction without a gene match. The data stem from a study of cytomegalovirus exposure and HLA in healthy donors (dated by TCRdb to 2016 to 2017). About the investigation overall: In an earlier analysis of 587 of the donors, under 300 Gb of sequence data and some 100 million unique TCR beta sequences from some 170 million T cells were reported. An early release covering just under 650 HLA-typed donors comprised about 300 gigabases of sequencing data and 65 million to 100 million unique TCR sequences. Of the 300 to 500 genotyped donors, 81% were placed in the genetic ancestry cluster associated with self-reported Caucasian donors. The study aimed to test whether signatures of past pathogen exposure could be identified by cataloging public T cell receptors. Using immunosequencing, the study profiled T cell repertoires from around 670 subjects and related those repertoires to cytomegalovirus serostatus. A separate validation cohort of roughly 130 different subjects was used in addition to the roughly 640-subject first cohort. To predict cytomegalovirus infection status, the study brought together high-throughput TCR immunosequencing, statistical association of individual TCRs with disease status, and machine learning. In a later analysis, previously published TCR beta repertoires from hundreds of donors were re-analyzed and high-resolution HLA genotyping was added so that TCR occurrence patterns could be studied. Rather than using new phenotypic data, the later analysis identified candidate immune exposures from TCR beta sequences and from how often those sequences occurred across donors. To decide whether each TCR beta V gene segment behaved as functional or pseudogenic, an earlier analysis of some 540 of the donors relied on high-throughput TCR beta sequencing. Donor age, sex, ethnicity and CMV serostatus were compiled together with the repertoire data. Genome-wide SNP genotypes for about 60% of the 666 donors were used in a later genetic analysis, which treated that subset as a discovery cohort. All discovery cohort repertoires had been generated on a single sequencing platform. Both class I and class II loci were covered by HLA typing, at four-digit resolution. Typing coverage differed by locus: A, B, C, DRB1 and DQB1 were typed in roughly 629-630 donors, DQA1 in 522, DPA1 in 600 to 610, and DPB1 in 472. Five DR-DQ haplotypes were treated as single units for association and clustering because of strong linkage in the cohort. Among around 400 genotyped donors of the cohort, an average of around 220,000 unique TCR beta nucleotide sequences was sequenced per donor, of which about 18% were non-productive.

Findings and caveats that apply to the study as a whole: A further reported finding was that TCR beta sequences accurately predicted the HLA-A and HLA-B alleles for most subjects in the first cohort. Sequencing depth was assumed to be roughly uniform across donors in the presence/absence analyses, though that assumption may not hold. A later analysis associated about 18,000 TCR beta sequences with specific HLA alleles at a false discovery rate of 0.05. In this cohort, only TCR beta chains were sequenced, and detectable features were limited by the absence of alpha or paired-chain data. About 15 rarely observed V segments, including chromosome 9 orphons, were excluded from the earlier analysis of a few hundred of the donors because counts were too low. A later analysis found that TCR association rates varied across HLA loci, with DRB1 alleles showing the most associated TCRs and HLA-C alleles the fewest. A few of the identified cytomegalovirus-associated TCR beta chains were confirmed in vitro to be specific for cytomegalovirus antigens. Some IMGT-functional V segments, including TRBV6-2 and TRBV6-3, could not be distinguished by the 87-base-pair reads and were therefore excluded. When HLA alleles, especially DR and DQ, strongly co-occurred, TCR associations were difficult to assign to individual alleles. The study listed 150 to 200 TCR beta chains as associated with cytomegalovirus. V-gene and J-gene trimming of TCR beta chains was associated with a missense DCLRE1C variant in a later genetic analysis, and the association was replicated in an independent cohort. A cluster of highly shared sequence variants was judged likely to represent a technical artifact of the sequencing pipeline. Compared with equally common non-associated chains, HLA-associated TCR beta chains in a later analysis were more clonally expanded and had lower generation probabilities. According to a later genetic analysis, donors in an Asian-associated ancestry cluster had fewer N-insertions in productive TCRs than the approximately 630-donor mean. According to a later analysis, parvovirus B19, influenza, CMV and Epstein-Barr virus appeared linked to several top co-occurrence clusters. The authors suggested that the approach could potentially be generalized to other disease states and immunological phenotypes. Broadly in line with IMGT annotations, most TCR beta V segments showed up in productive rearrangements about 90% or about 30% of the time in an earlier analysis of 450 to 600 of the donors. CMV serostatus was the only immune exposure information available for the cohort. Because HLA typing was unavailable for some donors at each locus, only the typed subset was used in association tests. Most TCR sequences were seen in very few donors, while some public TCRs were found in many individuals. According to a later analysis, most CMV-associated TCR beta chains appeared to be HLA-restricted, and the HLA associations seemed to be driven largely by CMV exposure. Linkage disequilibrium might explain the correlated functional status among segregating V segments, but an unknown experimental factor could not be ruled out. Cytomegalovirus status was reported to be diagnosed by the classifier with high specificity and sensitivity in both the original and validation cohorts.

This TCR derives from a woman aged 45-59 years in good health and CMV-seronegative. Specimen: PBMCs. The chain employs TRBV7-3 and TRBJ1-1; TRBD1 matches 10 bases in the middle. The DNA is as follows: TGTGCCAGCAGCTCGACAGGGGGCGTCGAGAACACTGAAGCTTTCTTT. This codes for CASSSTGGVENTEAFF.